This T cell receptor (beta chain) derives from a study of control samples from healthy donors and cancer patients. This clone came up once. Profiling relied on immunoSEQ multiplex PCR, and the TCRdb table lists in-frame clones only, not all of them. The table lists 150,000 to 200,000 clones, about nine tenths of them singletons. Germline V lookup: CDR1 SGHTA, CDR2 FQGNSA. The length of the CDR3 is 15 residues. Trimming at V came to 4 bases and at J to 8 bases, leaving 2 bases not matched to a gene. The TCR comes from a woman in her twenties or thirties in good health. This chain connects TRBV7-2 to TRBJ2-1; 16 nucleotides match TRBD2. The sequenced sample consisted of blood. CDR3 DNA: TGTGCCAGCAGCTCGGGACTAGCGGGAGGGGATGAGCAGTTCTTC. Protein product: CASSSGLAGGDEQFF.